These 29 T cell receptor beta chains were sequenced from one sample in a study of cytomegalovirus exposure and HLA in healthy donors. Here immunoSEQ multiplex PCR was the method, and the copy in TCRdb shows in-frame clones only, minus some. The sample shows 170,000 or so clones, 85% of them seen only once. Material for sequencing was PBMCs. The receptors originated from a man aged 18-30 years in good health and CMV-seropositive.

Here the CDR3 reads CASSTGGTEAFF. The CDR3 DNA reads as TGCGCCAGCAGCACGGGTGGGACTGAAGCTTTCTTT. The chain links TRBV5-1 to TRBJ1-1; D is uncertain. The V end was cut by 4 bases, the J end by 5 bases, with 9 bases between. The CDR3 covers 12 residues. Germline V gene data show CDR1 as SGHRS and CDR2 as YFSETQ.

Many counts were recorded for this clone. This chain connects TRBV6-4 to TRBJ2-2; 9 bases fit TRBD1. The CDR3 spans 15 residues. J was trimmed by 4 bases and V by 6 bases; bases with no gene match: 6. CDR1 and CDR2 (germline): MRHNA, SNTAGT. CDR3 coding DNA: TGTGCCAGCAGAGCAGGGACAGGGACCACCGGGGAGCTGTTTTTT. This translates into CASRAGTGTTGELFF.

Worth noting for this clone: One junction end does not reproduce the germline sequence, and a read error may be involved. The chain joins TRBV11-2 to TRBJ2-2, with D tentatively TRBD1 (6 bases). The length of the CDR3 is 14 residues. Looked up from germline, CDR1 is SGHAT and CDR2 is FQNNGV. The CDR3 here is CASSLQGNAGELFF. CDR3 bases: TGTGCCAGCAGCTTACAGGGGAACGCCGGGGAGCTGTTTTTT.

This chain uses TRBV29-1 with TRBJ1-2; TRBD1 might be the D (5 bases). Germline V gene sequence: CDR1 SQVTM, CDR2 ANQGSEA. The CDR3 is 11 residues long. Between the trimmed V and J ends, which lost 6 bases and 8 bases, there was a span of 13 bases. Written as DNA, the CDR3 is TGCAGCGTCCCCACAGGAGAAGGCTACACCTTC. It yields the protein CSVPTGEGYTF.

The V gene is TRBV7-2, the J gene TRBJ1-2; D uncertain. There are 14 residues in the CDR3. Trimming removed 7 bases at V and 0 bases at J, with 12 bases between. CDR1 and CDR2 from the germline V gene are SGHTA and FQGNSA. CDR3 amino acids: CASTPLLANYGYTF. The CDR3 bases are TGTGCCAGCACGCCATTACTAGCTAACTATGGCTACACCTTC.

This sequence joins TRBV4-1 and TRBJ2-1, with TRBD2 matching 11 bases. The ends lost 4 bases at V and 8 bases at J; junction bases unmatched: 10. From germline, CDR1 is MGHRA and CDR2 YSYEKL. The CDR3 totals 16 residues. The CDR3 DNA follows: TGCGCCAGCAGCCTGATGGGACTAGCGGCGGGGGATGAGCAGTTCTTC. This translates into CASSLMGLAAGDEQFF.

The chain has TRBV6-4 and TRBJ2-3; D possibly corresponds to TRBD2 (5 bases). Trimming took off 5 bases at V and 2 bases at J, with 11 bases between the two ends. CDR3 length: 14 amino acids. CDR1 is MRHNA, CDR2 SNTAGT, per germline. CDR3: CASSPSTATDTQYF. CDR3 nucleotide sequence: TGTGCCAGCAGTCCTAGCACTGCCACAGATACGCAGTATTTT.

V and J are TRBV6-1 and TRBJ2-2; 11 bases are a match to TRBD1. This CDR3 has 14 amino acids. J gave up 3 bases and V 8 bases, and 2 bases lay outside the gene matches. The germline CDR1 and CDR2 sequences are MNHNS and SASEGT. CDR3 sequence (DNA): TGTGCCAGCGGACAGGGGGCCGACACCGGGGAGCTGTTTTTT. Amino acid sequence: CASGQGADTGELFF.

This chain uses TRBV9 with TRBJ1-2; possible D gene TRBD1, 5 bases. The CDR3 totals 16 residues. The V gene lost 2 bases and the J gene lost 5 bases, with 19 bases spanning the gap. In germline, CDR1 is SGDLS, CDR2 YYNGEE. The CDR3: CASSVDLGFGGYGYTF. The CDR3, as DNA: TGTGCCAGCAGCGTCGACCTCGGTTTTGGGGGGTATGGCTACACCTTC.

The rearrangement joins TRBV7-3 to TRBJ1-3; D remains ambiguous. The germline CDR1 and CDR2 sequences are SGHTA and FQGTGA. Deletions cut 4 bases from V and 0 bases from J, with 10 bases between. This CDR3 spans 15 amino acids. The CDR3 sequence: CASSSPTNSGNTIYF. The CDR3 region has the DNA TGTGCCAGCAGCTCCCCGACAAACTCTGGAAACACCATATATTTT.

The rearrangement links TRBV10-3 to TRBJ2-1; 15 bases align to TRBD2. Per germline, CDR1 ENHRY and CDR2 SYGVKD. CDR3 length: 16 residues. V trimming: 6 bases; J trimming: 9 bases; junction bases outside the gene matches: 9. The CDR3 loop reads CAIRNRTSGGASEQFF. CDR3 nucleotides: TGTGCCATCAGAAACCGGACTAGCGGGGGGGCGAGTGAGCAGTTCTTC.

V gene TRBV5-6 combines with J gene TRBJ1-5; 7 nucleotides align to TRBD1. Germline-derived CDR1 and CDR2 are SGHDT and YYEEEE. With 1 base clipped from V and 5 bases from J, the junction kept 9 bases outside the gene matches. This CDR3 is 16 amino acids long. CDR3 in amino acids: CASSLMTGRVDQPQHF. Here the CDR3 DNA reads TGTGCCAGCAGCTTGATGACAGGGCGGGTCGATCAGCCCCAGCATTTT.

With respect to this clone: Other DNA sequences in the sample encode the same CDR3. The chain joins TRBV27 to TRBJ1-6; no clear D. CDR3 size: 12 residues. Trimming pared 2 bases from V and 7 bases from J, leaving 3 bases between. Per the germline V gene, CDR1 is MNHEY and CDR2 is SMNVEV (reference sequence). The CDR3 bases are TGTGCCAGCAGTTTACGGAATTCACCCCTCCACTTT. This gives the protein CASSLRNSPLHF.

V gene TRBV4-1 combines with J gene TRBJ1-5, with a weak D call TRBD1 (5 bases). Looked up from germline, CDR1 is MGHRA and CDR2 is YSYEKL. There are 14 residues in the CDR3. Trimming removed 0 bases from V and 4 bases from J, with 7 bases in between. The CDR3 region is CASSQEPGNQPQHF. CDR3 nucleotide sequence: TGCGCCAGCAGCCAAGAGCCAGGGAATCAGCCCCAGCATTTT.

CDR3 coding DNA: TGCGCCAGCAGCTGGGGACAGGGCGATACATACGAGCAGTACTTC. Amino acid sequence: CASSWGQGDTYEQYF. The J gene is TRBJ2-7, the V gene TRBV5-1, with 9 nucleotides matching TRBD1. CDR3 length equals 15 residues. Unmatched junction bases numbered 8, after V lost 3 bases and J lost 4 bases. Germline lookup yields CDR1 SGHRS and CDR2 YFSETQ. Supplemented by reference TRBV5-1 and TRBJ2-7, the full variable domain reads KAGVTQTPRYLIKTRGQQVTLSCSPISGHRSVSWYQQTPGQGLQFLFEYFSETQRNKGNFPGRFSGRQFSNSRSEMNVSTLELGDSALYLCASSWGQGDTYEQYFGPGTRLTVT.

The chain links TRBV30 to TRBJ2-2; D is ambiguous. Trimming cost V 2 bases and J 1 base, with 8 bases left between them. CDR1 is GTSNPN and CDR2 is SVGIG in the germline V gene (reference sequence). CDR3 length: 14 residues. CDR3 amino acids: CAWSRSGNTGELFF. The CDR3 coding sequence is TGTGCCTGGAGTAGGTCGGGGAACACCGGGGAGCTGTTTTTT.

This clone was picked up many times. The chain is built from TRBV4-2 and TRBJ1-2; TRBD1 agrees at 9 bases. This CDR3 is 14 amino acids long. Trimming at V came to 4 bases and at J to 8 bases, leaving 8 bases not matched to a gene. CDR1 and CDR2 (germline): LGHNA, YNFKEQ. The CDR3 bases are TGTGCCAGCAGCCCCGGACAGGGGAGGGTCGGCTACACCTTC. Its protein is CASSPGQGRVGYTF.

The chain uses TRBV5-1 and TRBJ2-6, with a weak D call TRBD2 (6 bases). The CDR3 is 14 residues long. The germline V gene has CDR1 SGHRS and CDR2 YFSETQ. V was cut by 7 bases and J by 1 base, with 9 bases left in between. CDR3 loop: CASGGESGANVLTF. The CDR3 region has the DNA TGCGCCAGCGGAGGGGAATCTGGGGCCAACGTCCTGACTTTC.

The gene calls are TRBV9 and TRBJ1-3, with 7 bases aligning to TRBD1. CDR3 length: 14 residues. The V gene's germline CDR1 is SGDLS and CDR2 YYNGEE. V lost 3 bases, J lost 4 bases, and 4 bases stayed unmatched. Here the CDR3 DNA reads TGTGCCAGCAGCGATCGACAGGGAGGAAACACCATATATTTT. It yields the protein CASSDRQGGNTIYF.

The genes are TRBV28 and TRBJ1-2; TRBD1 is a possible D gene (5 bases). Germline V gene lookup returns CDR1 MDHEN and CDR2 SYDVKM. The ends were cut back, 5 bases at V and 4 bases at J, with 14 bases in the middle. This CDR3 is 14 amino acids long. The CDR3 sequence is CASSPVSGIYGYTF. Here the CDR3 DNA reads TGTGCCAGCAGTCCGGTCTCAGGGATCTATGGCTACACCTTC.

The V gene is TRBV20-1, the J gene TRBJ1-1; no clear D gene. Germline V gene sequence: CDR1 DFQATT, CDR2 SNEGSKA (reference sequence). The CDR3 sequence is 11 residues long. V dropped 6 bases and J dropped 3 bases, with 8 bases sitting between them. CDR3 DNA: TGCAGTGCGCTCCAGGACACTGAAGCTTTCTTT. Encoded protein: CSALQDTEAFF.

The J gene is TRBJ2-5, the V gene TRBV5-6; 9 bases line up with TRBD1. J gave up 5 bases and V 3 bases, and 11 bases lay outside the gene matches. CDR1 SGHDT and CDR2 YYEEEE come from the germline V gene. The CDR3 sequence is 16 residues long. CDR3 residues: CASSSGTGRGGETQYF. The DNA for the CDR3 is TGTGCCAGCAGCTCGGGGACAGGGCGGGGCGGGGAGACCCAGTACTTC.

This clone was detected only a few times. The chain recombines TRBV11-3 with TRBJ2-7; TRBD2 might be the D (5 bases). Germline V gene data show CDR1 as SGHNT and CDR2 as YENEEA. This CDR3 region has 11 residues. V lost 3 bases and J 6 bases, leaving 6 bases between the germline ends. CDR3: CASSLAGEQYF. Written as DNA, the CDR3 is TGTGCCAGCAGCTTGGCGGGCGAGCAGTACTTC.

The chain recombines TRBV4-1 with TRBJ2-5; 9 nucleotides line up with TRBD2. The V gene end was trimmed by 1 base and the J gene end by 1 base; junction bases not matched to a gene: 7. The length of the CDR3 is 17 residues. CDR1 and CDR2 from the germline V gene are MGHRA and YSYEKL. As DNA, the CDR3 is TGCGCCAGCAGCCAAGTGCAGCGGGGGGCTATCCAAGAGACCCAGTACTTC. As protein: CASSQVQRGAIQETQYF.

J is TRBJ2-5 and V is TRBV10-2; D is possibly TRBD2 (5 bases). Germline V CDR1 and CDR2: WSHSY, SAAADI. With 3 bases removed from V and 4 bases from J, the gap between germline ends came to 18 bases. The CDR3 has 16 residues. The CDR3 DNA reads as TGCGCCAGCAGTGATTATCTACTAGTTGTAGGAGAGACCCAGTACTTC. This codes for CASSDYLLVVGETQYF.

This clone was seen once. The J gene is TRBJ1-3, the V gene TRBV28; 7 bases fit TRBD1. CDR1 and CDR2 (germline): MDHEN, SYDVKM. J lost 3 bases, V lost 7 bases, and 9 bases had no gene match. The CDR3 length is 15 residues. CDR3 DNA: TGTGCCAGCAACCCCAGGACAGGCAGTGGAAACACCATATATTTT. Translation: CASNPRTGSGNTIYF. Complete variable domain (other parts from reference TRBV28 and TRBJ1-3): DVKVTQSSRYLVKRTGEKVFLECVQDMDHENMFWYRQDPGLGLRLIYFSYDVKMKEKGDIPEGYSVSREKKERFSLILESASTNQTSMYLCASNPRTGSGNTIYFGEGSWLTVV.

The chain has TRBV5-6 and TRBJ2-7; 7 bases match TRBD2. J gave up 7 bases and V 7 bases, and 2 bases lay outside the gene matches. CDR1 is SGHDT, CDR2 YYEEEE, per germline. This CDR3 contains 10 residues. This CDR3 reads CASGEGEQYF. The CDR3 nucleotides read TGTGCCAGCGGGGAGGGGGAGCAGTACTTC.

CDR3 sequence: CASSPGHTNTGELFF. CDR3 nucleotides: TGTGCCAGCAGCCCGGGACATACGAACACCGGGGAGCTGTTTTTT. The chain carries TRBV5-8 and TRBJ2-2, with D possibly matching TRBD1 (6 bases). Germline V gene sequence: CDR1 SGHTS, CDR2 YDEGEE. The V end was cut by 4 bases, the J end by 0 bases, with 10 bases between. The CDR3 is 15 amino acids.

The chain joins TRBV28 to TRBJ1-4, with 7 positions matching TRBD1. CDR3 size: 14 residues. Trimming took 7 bases from V and 3 from J; bases not matched to a gene: 5. The germline gives CDR1 MDHEN, CDR2 SYDVKM. The DNA of the CDR3 is TGTGCCAGCATGGTGGGACAGCCTAATGAAAAACTGTTTTTT. Translation: CASMVGQPNEKLFF.